A selection of T cell receptor beta chains follows, all from one sample in a study of cytomegalovirus exposure and HLA in healthy donors. The table came from immunoSEQ multiplex PCR; TCRdb's copy has only in-frame clones and leaves some out. The table lists some 270,000 clones, around 80% of them singletons. The specimen sequenced was PBMCs. These receptors were collected from a girl aged 2 to 10 in good health and CMV-seronegative. The CDR3 runs from the conserved cysteine through the conserved F or W. A D gene is named only where the DNA matches it firmly. Clone size, where shown, is once, few, many, or a class for clones that have expanded.

>-|TRBJ1-2|-|TRBV6-5
TGTGCCAGCAGTTACTGGTTCGGGGATAACTATGGCTACACCTTC
CASSYWFGDNYGYTF
>-|TRBJ1-5|-|TRBV4-1
TGCGCCAGCAGCCAAGAGGCCGGGACATCCAATCAGCCCCAGCATTTT
CASSQEAGTSNQPQHF
>-|TRBJ1-3|-|TRBV6-5
TGTGCCAGCCGTACAGGGTTACTAGGGGACACCATATATTTT
CASRTGLLGDTIYF
>-|TRBJ1-5|-|TRBV10-3
TGTGCCATCAGTGAGTCAACGGGACTGGGAGACAATCAGCCCCAGCATTTT
CAISESTGLGDNQPQHF
>TRBD1|TRBJ1-2|few|TRBV11-2
TGTGCCAGCAGCTTCCGGACAGGGGCGAATGACGGCTACACCTTC
CASSFRTGANDGYTF
>TRBD1|TRBJ1-5|few|TRBV11-2
TGTGCCAGCAGCTTAGGAGGGGGCAAGCCCCAGCATTTT
CASSLGGGKPQHF
>TRBD1|TRBJ2-5|-|TRBV27
TGTGCCAGCAGTTTCCGGGACAGTCAAGAGACCCAGTACTTC
CASSFRDSQETQYF
>-|TRBJ2-3|few|TRBV4-1
TGCGCCAGCAGCCAAGTGGTGGTCAGGTCCACAGATACGCAGTATTTT
CASSQVVVRSTDTQYF
>-|TRBJ2-5|-|TRBV7-2
TGTGCCAGCAGCCCCGTCCAAGAGACCCAGTACTTC
CASSPVQETQYF
>-|TRBJ2-1|-|TRBV7-9
TGTGCCAGCAGCTTAAATCTGGCTAGCTCCTACAATGAGCAGTTCTTC
CASSLNLASSYNEQFF
>-|TRBJ2-7|-|TRBV6-5
TGTGCCAGCAGTTACTCGCAACAGTTCCCCTACGAGCAGTACTTC
CASSYSQQFPYEQYF
>TRBD2|TRBJ2-7|-|TRBV5-6
TGTGCCAGCAGCTTGGATAGGCGGGGGGAGCAGTACTTC
CASSLDRRGEQYF
>-|TRBJ2-7|-|TRBV6-5
TGTGCCAGCAGTTACAGGGGGAACCACTACGAGCAGTACTTC
CASSYRGNHYEQYF
>-|TRBJ1-1|-|TRBV14
TGTGCCAGCAGCACCTCGGGGTGGGCTGAAGCTTTCTTT
CASSTSGWAEAFF
>-|TRBJ2-1|-|TRBV4-1
TGCGCCAGCAGCCCCCGGCAGGGCTTCTACAATGAGCAGTTCTTC
CASSPRQGFYNEQFF
>-|TRBJ1-1|-|TRBV11-2
TGTGCCAGCAGCTTAGGCAGGTACCCGGACACTGAAGCTTTCTTT
CASSLGRYPDTEAFF
>TRBD2|TRBJ2-1|-|TRBV5-4
TGTGCCAGCAGCTTGGAGGGTTTAGCGGGGGGGCTGGGTGAGCAGTTCTTC
CASSLEGLAGGLGEQFF
>-|TRBJ2-7|-|TRBV5-1
TGCGCCAGCAGCTTGGTTCCGGGAACCTACGAGCAGTACTTC
CASSLVPGTYEQYF
>-|TRBJ1-1|-|TRBV29-1
TGCAGCGTTGCGGCCCTACTTGGAGGCACTGAAGCTTTCTTT
CSVAALLGGTEAFF
>TRBD2|TRBJ2-3|-|TRBV5-6
TGTGCCAGCAGCTTGTTTGGGAGGGCAGATACGCAGTATTTT
CASSLFGRADTQYF
>TRBD2|TRBJ2-7|-|TRBV7-2
TGTGCCAGCAGCCTCACTAGCGGATCCTACGAGCAGTACTTC
CASSLTSGSYEQYF
>TRBD2|TRBJ2-7|few|TRBV7-9
TGTGCCAGCAGCTTTGGTAGCGGGAAGCCCTACGAGCAGTACTTC
CASSFGSGKPYEQYF
>-|TRBJ2-1|-|TRBV5-1
TGCGCCAGCAGCTTGGATGTTAACTTCTACAATGAGCAGTTCTTC
CASSLDVNFYNEQFF
>TRBD1|TRBJ2-2|-|TRBV7-9
TGTTCCAGCAGCTCATCCGGGACAGGGAACACCGGGGAGCTGTTTTTT
CSSSSSGTGNTGELFF
>TRBD1|TRBJ2-1|-|TRBV7-3
TGTGCCAGCAGCTTAACCGGGACAGGCATCAATGAGCAGTTCTTC
CASSLTGTGINEQFF
>-|TRBJ2-7|few|TRBV7-2
TGTGCCAGCACCTCTGGGGGCCTCGAGCAGTACTTC
CASTSGGLEQYF
>-|TRBJ2-3|-|TRBV27
TGTGCCAGCTCCAATACACCCGCAGATACGCAGTATTTT
CASSNTPADTQYF
>-|TRBJ2-2|-|TRBV28
TGTGCCAGCAGTTTCGGCAGGGCGAACACCGGGGAGCTGTTTTTT
CASSFGRANTGELFF
>-|TRBJ2-3|-|TRBV30
TGTGCCTGGGAGCTCGGGCTAGCTAGCACAGATACGCAGTATTTT
CAWELGLASTDTQYF
>TRBD1|TRBJ2-1|once|TRBV30
TGTGCCTGGAACACCCAACAGGGGGCTTACAATGAGCAGTTCTTC
CAWNTQQGAYNEQFF
>TRBD2|TRBJ2-1|-|TRBV9
TGTGCCAGCAGCGTAGAAGTTAGCGGGAGGCCCCCCCCCTACAATGAGCAGTTCTTC
CASSVEVSGRPPPYNEQFF
>TRBD2|TRBJ2-5|-|TRBV28
TGTGCCAGCAGTTGGGGAGCGGGGAGTTGTGGGGCCCAGTACTTC
CASSWGAGSCGAQYF
>TRBD2|TRBJ2-1|-|TRBV30
TGTGCCTGGGAACACGGGGGGTGGAATGAGCAGTTCTTC
CAWEHGGWNEQFF
>-|TRBJ2-7|-|TRBV2
TGTGCCAGCAGTGGACAGAAGCAGTACTTC
CASSGQKQYF
>TRBD1|TRBJ1-4|-|TRBV4-2
TGTGCCAGCAGCCAATTGCGACAGGGGGCTAATGAAAAACTGTTTTTT
CASSQLRQGANEKLFF
>-|TRBJ2-2|-|TRBV30
TGTGCCTGGATTAATAGGAGGGGGGGCCTGGCCGGGGAGCTGTTTTTT
CAWINRRGGLAGELFF
>TRBD1|TRBJ1-1|-|TRBV10-3
TGTGCCATCAGTGAAGAGCTAGGGGGACAGGGGACAATCACAGGGTTGAACACTGAAGCTTTCTTT
CAISEELGGQGTITGLNTEAFF
>TRBD1|TRBJ1-1|-|TRBV6-5
TGTGCCAGCAGTCTACAGGGGTATGGGACTGAAGCTTTCTTT
CASSLQGYGTEAFF
>-|TRBJ1-5|-|TRBV6-5
TGTGCCAGCAGTCCGGGGTGGGGCAATCAGCCCCAGCATTTT
CASSPGWGNQPQHF
>-|TRBJ1-5|-|TRBV7-9
TGTGGGTGGGGACTCAATCAGCCCCAGCATTTT
CGWGLNQPQHF
>-|TRBJ1-5|-|TRBV4-1
TGCGCCAGCAGCGATCTGTATACAGGGTGGGGGAGCAATCAGCCCCAGCATTTT
CASSDLYTGWGSNQPQHF
>-|TRBJ1-2|-|TRBV10-2
TGCGCCAGCAGTGAAGGGGGGGCTGGCGGCTACACCTTC
CASSEGGAGGYTF
>TRBD2|TRBJ2-7|-|TRBV5-4
TGTGCCAGCAGTCCTACTAGCGGGGGGGTAAACGAGCAGTACTTC
CASSPTSGGVNEQYF
>TRBD1|TRBJ2-7|-|TRBV5-4
TGTGCCAGCAGCTGGACAGGTGTTGACGAGCAGTACTTC
CASSWTGVDEQYF
>-|TRBJ1-2|-|TRBV15
TGTGCCACCAGTCACCGGGTCCCTAACTATGGCTACACCTTC
CATSHRVPNYGYTF
>-|TRBJ1-5|-|TRBV6-6
TGTGCCAGCAGTTTAGAGAGCAATCAGCCCCAGCATTTT
CASSLESNQPQHF
>-|TRBJ2-3|few|TRBV14
TGTGCCAGCAGCCTTGCTGGGGCGGATACGCAGTATTTT
CASSLAGADTQYF
>-|TRBJ1-2|-|TRBV11-1
TGTGCCAGCAGCTTAGAGGGGACACCTCTCTATGGCTACACCTTC
CASSLEGTPLYGYTF
>TRBD1|TRBJ2-3|-|TRBV2
TGTGCCAGCAGTGCCCTACCGGGAACAGGGGCCCCCCCAGATACGCAGTATTTT
CASSALPGTGAPPDTQYF
>TRBD1|TRBJ2-5|-|TRBV9
TGTGCCAGCAGCTATCGGACAGGGGGAGAGACCCAGTACTTC
CASSYRTGGETQYF
>TRBD2|TRBJ2-5|-|TRBV19
TGTGCCAGTAGGGGACTAGCGGGGGGCCAAGAGACCCAGTACTTC
CASRGLAGGQETQYF
>-|TRBJ1-6|-|TRBV9
TGTGCCAGCAGCGTGGAGCTGAATTCACCCCTCCACTTT
CASSVELNSPLHF
>TRBD2|TRBJ2-7|-|TRBV11-2
TGTGCCAGCAGCTTAGAAAGCGGGAGTCTGTACGAGCAGTACTTC
CASSLESGSLYEQYF
>-|TRBJ2-5|-|TRBV5-6
TGTGCCAGCAGCTTGATGGGGCAGGAGACCCAGTACTTC
CASSLMGQETQYF
>TRBD1|TRBJ1-5|-|TRBV2
TGTGCCAGCAGAGCCGGGACAGTCAATCAGCCCCAGCATTTT
CASRAGTVNQPQHF
>TRBD2|TRBJ2-5|-|TRBV30
TGTGCCTGGAGTTTTGGACTAGCGGGGGGCCAAGAGACCCAGTACTTC
CAWSFGLAGGQETQYF
>-|TRBJ1-1|once|TRBV7-2
TGTGCCAGCAGCTCCTACTTGAACACTGAAGCTTTCTTT
CASSSYLNTEAFF
>TRBD2|TRBJ2-1|-|TRBV4-1
TGCGCCAGCAGCCAAGCTAGCGGGACCTACAGTGAGCAGTTCTTC
CASSQASGTYSEQFF
>-|TRBJ1-1|-|TRBV5-1
TGCGCCAGCAGCTCGGGAGTGTATATCTCGAACACTGAAGCTTTCTTT
CASSSGVYISNTEAFF